Each of the 29 T cell receptor beta chains below was sequenced from the same sample in a study of blood T cell repertoires in COVID-19. TCRdb's copy holds only in-frame clones and misses some; the assay was immunoSEQ multiplex PCR. The sample yields under 200,000 clones, over 70% seen once. Sequenced: peripheral blood. The receptors stem from a woman aged 55-69 years with acute or convalescent COVID-19.

V and J are TRBV5-5 and TRBJ2-5, with D perhaps matching TRBD1 (6 bases). V shed 2 bases and J shed 5 bases, with 7 bases lying between them. The germline CDR1 and CDR2 sequences are SGHKS and YYEKEE (reference sequence). The CDR3 is 12 residues long. CDR3 bases: TGTGCCAGCAGCTTTCAGGGGGAGACCCAGTACTTC. As protein: CASSFQGETQYF.

V gene TRBV28 combines with J gene TRBJ1-1, with TRBD1 matching 9 bases. CDR1 is MDHEN and CDR2 is SYDVKM in the germline V gene. V lost 5 bases and J lost 1; bases outside the gene matches: 5. The CDR3 is 15 amino acids. The CDR3 region is CASSLGQGGNTEAFF. CDR3 nucleotides: TGTGCCAGCAGTCTGGGACAGGGAGGGAACACTGAAGCTTTCTTT.

This rearrangement joins TRBV9 to TRBJ2-1, with 14 bases lining up with TRBD2. The CDR3 covers 16 residues. V gave up 4 bases and J gave up 8 bases; unmatched junction bases: 8. The germline V gene encodes CDR1 SGDLS and CDR2 YYNGEE. CDR3 in DNA: TGTGCCAGCAGCACGACTAGCGGGGGGGCCTGGGATGAGCAGTTCTTC. This encodes CASSTTSGGAWDEQFF.

This rearrangement joins TRBV12-3 or TRBV12-4 to TRBJ1-6; D ambiguous. Trimming removed 6 bases from V and 5 bases from J, with 8 bases in between. The CDR3 is made up of 13 amino acids. CDR3 nucleotides: TGTGCCAGCAGGACAAAAGATAATTCACCCCTCCACTTT. Its translation is CASRTKDNSPLHF.

The V gene is TRBV7-2, the J gene TRBJ2-3; 11 positions match TRBD2. V dropped 3 bases and J dropped 1; count of bases not matched to a gene: 6. Germline V gene data show CDR1 as SGHTA and CDR2 as FQGNSA. This CDR3 spans 17 amino acids. The CDR3 bases are TGTGCCAGCAGCTTGGGGCTAGCGGGGGGCCGCACAGATACGCAGTATTTT. Protein sequence: CASSLGLAGGRTDTQYF.

This chain joins TRBV5-1 and TRBJ1-6, with D perhaps TRBD1 (6 bases). Trimming shortened V by 1 base and J by 6 bases, and 11 bases separated the two germline ends. Germline V gene data show CDR1 as SGHRS and CDR2 as YFSETQ. This CDR3 region has 15 residues. CDR3 loop: CASSLLGHGNSPLHF. CDR3 in DNA: TGCGCCAGCAGCTTGCTGGGACACGGTAATTCACCCCTCCACTTT.

The chain joins TRBV5-1 to TRBJ1-5, with 8 bases matching TRBD1. With V trimmed by 0 bases and J by 6 bases, 8 bases remained unmatched. The CDR3 has 16 amino acids. Germline V gives CDR1 SGHRS, CDR2 YFSETQ. CDR3 sequence reads: CASSLGDRQGGQPQHF. The CDR3 region has the DNA TGCGCCAGCAGCTTGGGGGACAGGCAAGGGGGTCAGCCCCAGCATTTT.

The V and J genes are TRBV24-1 and TRBJ1-2; the match to TRBD1 covers 9 bases. Germline CDR1 reads KGHDR; CDR2 reads SFDVKD. The CDR3 consists of 15 residues. Trimming cost V 0 bases and J 8 bases; bases outside gene matches: 6. The DNA of the CDR3 is TGTGCCACCAGTGATTTGCCACAGGGGGCTCGAGGCTACACCTTC. As protein: CATSDLPQGARGYTF.

Only one count was recorded for this clone. The chain is built from TRBV29-1 and TRBJ2-2; 8 nucleotides line up with TRBD1. The CDR3 consists of 14 residues. V dropped 3 bases and J dropped 8; count of bases not matched to a gene: 8. Germline V lookup: CDR1 SQVTM, CDR2 ANQGSEA. CDR3 DNA sequence: TGCAGCGTTGAGGACCAGGGGGCGCGGGGGGAGCTGTTTTTT. As protein: CSVEDQGARGELFF.

The J gene is TRBJ2-3, the V gene TRBV7-2; 8 nucleotides align to TRBD2. The germline V gene has CDR1 SGHTA and CDR2 FQGNSA. V lost 2 bases and J lost 1; bases outside the gene matches: 2. The CDR3 is 15 residues long. CDR3 sequence (DNA): TGTGCCAGCAGCTTATGGCGGGGGGGCACAGATACGCAGTATTTT. Its protein product is CASSLWRGGTDTQYF. Supplemented by reference TRBV7-2 and TRBJ2-3, the full variable domain reads GAGVSQSPSNKVTEKGKDVELRCDPISGHTALYWYRQSLGQGLEFLIYFQGNSAPDKSGLPSDRFSAERTGGSVSTLTIQRTQQEDSAVYLCASSLWRGGTDTQYFGPGTRLTVL.

Worth noting for this clone: The junction departs from germline at one end; a sequencing error may be responsible. This chain joins TRBV6-5 and TRBJ1-1; a possible D gene is TRBD1 (6 bases). The CDR3 has 15 residues. Germline V CDR1 and CDR2: MNHEY, SVGAGI. The CDR3 bases are TGTGCCAGCAGTTACTCGATTACAGGGAACGCTGAAGCTTTCTTT. Translation gives CASSYSITGNAEAFF.

The V call is TRBV5-1, the J call TRBJ2-3; 8 nucleotides line up with TRBD1. Germline V gene data show CDR1 as SGHRS and CDR2 as YFSETQ. The CDR3 is made up of 15 amino acids. The V segment lost 0 bases and the J segment 4 bases; nucleotides outside the gene matches: 4. Written as DNA, the CDR3 is TGCGCCAGCAGCTTGGGGACAGGGATGGCAGATACGCAGTATTTT. This sequence encodes CASSLGTGMADTQYF. The entire variable domain, with the rest obtained from reference TRBV5-1 and TRBJ2-3, is as follows: KAGVTQTPRYLIKTRGQQVTLSCSPISGHRSVSWYQQTPGQGLQFLFEYFSETQRNKGNFPGRFSGRQFSNSRSEMNVSTLELGDSALYLCASSLGTGMADTQYFGPGTRLTVL.

The DNA for the CDR3 is TGTGCCAGCAGCTCCCGCAGGAACACCGGGGAGCTGTTTTTT. Translation gives CASSSRRNTGELFF. The V gene is TRBV11-2, the J gene TRBJ2-2, with D hard to call. From germline, CDR1 is SGHAT and CDR2 FQNNGV. V lost 4 bases to trimming and J lost 1 base, with 7 bases between them. The CDR3 covers 14 residues.

This chain joins TRBV28 and TRBJ1-6, with D possibly matching TRBD1 (6 bases). V lost 1 base, J lost 8 bases, and 9 bases lay in between. The CDR3 totals 14 residues. Germline V CDR1 and CDR2: MDHEN, SYDVKM. The CDR3 loop is CASSLYRVDSPLHF. The DNA of the CDR3 is TGTGCCAGCAGTTTATACAGGGTGGATTCACCCCTCCACTTT.

The rearrangement joins TRBV7-2 to TRBJ1-1, with 7 bases lining up with TRBD1. Trimming at V came to 5 bases and at J to 5 bases, leaving 8 bases not matched to a gene. Germline V CDR1 and CDR2: SGHTA, FQGNSA. This CDR3 contains 14 residues. CDR3 protein: CASSIRGQRTEAFF. The CDR3 DNA sequence: TGTGCCAGCAGCATTCGGGGACAGCGGACTGAAGCTTTCTTT.

The chain couples TRBV3-1 (or the pseudogene TRBV3-2) to TRBJ1-6, with D perhaps TRBD1 (6 bases). The V gene lost 4 bases and the J gene lost 7 bases, with 8 bases spanning the gap. Per the germline V gene, CDR1 is LGHDT and CDR2 is YNNKEL (reference sequence). CDR3 length: 13 amino acids. The CDR3 loop reads CASSLQGNSPLHF. The CDR3 region has the DNA TGTGCCAGCAGCCTCCAGGGGAATTCACCCCTCCACTTT.

The J gene is TRBJ2-3, the V gene TRBV7-9, with D unclear. V dropped 8 bases and J dropped 5 bases, with 5 bases sitting between them. This CDR3 is built from 10 residues. Germline CDR1 reads SEHNR; CDR2 reads FQNEAQ (reference sequence). CDR3 sequence: CASVGDTQYF. CDR3 in DNA: TGTGCCAGCGTCGGAGATACGCAGTATTTT.

This clone was picked up a small number of times. The chain carries TRBV5-8 and TRBJ1-5; D may be TRBD1 (5 bases). The CDR3 totals 18 residues. V was pared by 6 bases and J by 0 bases, with 22 bases between. Germline assignment: CDR1 SGHTS and CDR2 YDEGEE. CDR3 coding DNA: TGTGCCAGCACCCCCGGGATCGCGGGGCGGAATAGCAATCAGCCCCAGCATTTT. It translates to CASTPGIAGRNSNQPQHF.

The J gene is TRBJ1-6, the V gene TRBV5-6; the D gene is possibly TRBD1 (6 bases). Germline loops: CDR1 SGHDT, CDR2 YYEEEE. Trimming shortened V by 4 bases and J by 10 bases, and 15 bases separated the two germline ends. This CDR3 is 14 amino acids long. This CDR3 reads CASSVRTEGSPLHF. Written as DNA, the CDR3 is TGTGCCAGCAGCGTTCGGACAGAAGGCTCACCCCTCCACTTT.

The chain has TRBV28 and TRBJ1-2, with D tentatively TRBD1 (5 bases). The CDR3 consists of 12 residues. Trimming took 5 bases from V and 8 from J, leaving 12 bases between them. Germline V CDR1 and CDR2: MDHEN, SYDVKM. For the CDR3, the DNA is TGTGCCAGCAGTCCTAGGGGTCCAGGCTACACCTTC. It yields the protein CASSPRGPGYTF.

The rearrangement links TRBV29-1 to TRBJ2-5; D is ambiguous. The CDR3 totals 13 residues. The germline CDR1 and CDR2 sequences are SQVTM and ANQGSEA. V was pared by 2 bases and J by 8 bases, with 15 bases between. CDR3 DNA: TGCAGCGTTGAAAGGCAGGTCCTTGGAACCCAGTACTTC. Its translation: CSVERQVLGTQYF.

This clone is a singleton in its sample. The gene calls are TRBV14 and TRBJ1-6; weak D call: TRBD1 (6 bases). The CDR3 sequence is 12 residues long. V lost 0 bases to trimming and J lost 14 bases, with 8 bases between them. The germline V gene has CDR1 SGHDN and CDR2 FVKESK. CDR3 DNA: TGTGCCAGCAGCCAAGAGGGGGCGTCCCTCCACTTT. It encodes CASSQEGASLHF.

This chain joins TRBV15 and TRBJ2-7; TRBD1 matches 7 bases. The germline CDR1 and CDR2 sequences are LNHNV and YYDKDF (reference sequence). V gave up 0 bases and J gave up 6 bases; unmatched junction bases: 5. The CDR3 spans 14 residues. The DNA for the CDR3 is TGTGCCACCAGCAGAGAGACAGGGTTGTTCGAGCAGTACTTC. It specifies CATSRETGLFEQYF.

The rearrangement joins TRBV5-1 to TRBJ2-7; a possible D gene is TRBD1 (6 bases). Trimming shortened V by 3 bases and J by 9 bases, and 10 bases separated the two germline ends. CDR3 length equals 11 residues. Germline lookup yields CDR1 SGHRS and CDR2 YFSETQ. CDR3: CASSSDRGQYF. The CDR3 DNA reads as TGCGCCAGCAGCTCGGACAGAGGGCAGTACTTC.

The chain links TRBV5-4 to TRBJ1-1; D not resolved. From germline, CDR1 is SGHNT and CDR2 YYREEE (reference sequence). V lost 2 bases and J 8 bases, leaving 16 bases between the germline ends. The CDR3 covers 14 residues. The CDR3, as DNA: TGTGCCAGCAGCTTTGGGCCCCTATATCCGGAAGCTTTCTTT. Its translation: CASSFGPLYPEAFF.

The chain recombines TRBV10-3 with TRBJ2-3; TRBD1 agrees at 10 bases. V lost 6 bases and J lost 7; bases outside the gene matches: 10. Germline V lookup: CDR1 ENHRY, CDR2 SYGVKD. The CDR3 consists of 15 residues. This CDR3 is CAISDGWTGGHTQYF. The DNA for the CDR3 is TGTGCCATCAGCGACGGGTGGACAGGGGGGCATACGCAGTATTTT.

With respect to this clone: This specimen includes other DNA sequences encoding the same CDR3. This chain connects TRBV2 to TRBJ1-3; tentative D call: TRBD1 (5 bases). CDR1 SNHLY and CDR2 FYNNEI come from the germline V gene. Trimming pared 4 bases from V and 1 base from J, leaving 8 bases between. The CDR3 covers 14 residues. CDR3 nucleotides: TGTGCCAGCAGTGGACAGCTATCTGGAAACACCATATATTTT. It specifies CASSGQLSGNTIYF. Using reference TRBV2 and TRBJ1-3 for the parts outside the CDR3, the full variable domain is EPEVTQTPSHQVTQMGQEVILRCVPISNHLYFYWYRQILGQKVEFLVSFYNNEISEKSEIFDDQFSVERPDGSNFTLKIRSTKLEDSAMYFCASSGQLSGNTIYFGEGSWLTVV.

Remarks on this clone: The junction departs from germline at one end; a sequencing error may be responsible. The chain is built from TRBV7-7 and TRBJ2-3, with 12 nucleotides matching TRBD2. CDR3 size: 15 residues. Germline CDR1 reads SSHAT; CDR2 reads FNYEAQ (reference sequence). The CDR3, as DNA: TGTGCTAGCAGTGCTAGCGGGGGGGGGACAGATACGCAGTATTTT. This encodes CASSASGGGTDTQYF. The entire variable domain, with the rest obtained from reference TRBV7-7 and TRBJ2-3, is as follows: GAGVSQSPRYKVTKRGQDVTLRCDPISSHATLYWYQQALGQGPEFLTYFNYEAQPDKSGLPSDRFSAERPEGSISTLTIQRTEQRDSAMYRCASSASGGGTDTQYFGPGTRLTVL.

This chain connects TRBV28 to TRBJ2-5; D gene unclear. The CDR3 runs 14 residues. The germline gives CDR1 MDHEN, CDR2 SYDVKM. V was pared by 2 bases and J by 5 bases, with 12 bases between. CDR3 DNA: TGTGCCAGCAGTTTAAGTCCGGGTGAGGAGACCCAGTACTTC. It yields the protein CASSLSPGEETQYF.